The 4 T cell receptor beta chains presented below share a single source sample, sequenced in a study of tissue T cells after allogeneic stem cell transplantation. Here immunoSEQ multiplex PCR was the method, and the copy in TCRdb shows in-frame clones only, minus some. Of over a thousand clones listed, around 61% were seen once; the top ten hold 5% to 8.5%. What was sequenced was skin. The source of these receptors is a female BALB/c mouse in good health. Mouse MHC haplotype: H2-d.

Remarks on this clone: Gene and germline names: mouse. The read halts 1 residue ahead of the CDR3 end, with the missing end drawn from the germline J gene. The rearrangement links TRBV20 to TRBJ2-2, with D unresolved. Germline V gene lookup returns CDR1 GFQATS and CDR2 STVNSAI. The CDR3 spans 14 residues. V was clipped by 0 bases and J by 0 bases, with 5 bases between them. The sequenced CDR3 bases are TGTGGTGCTAGGGACGCTTCAAACACCGGGCAGCTCTAC. Translated, it gives CGARDASNTGQLY. The full CDR3 reads CGARDASNTGQLYF.

This clone was picked up a small number of times. The listed genes are named as in mouse. The missing CDR3 end, 1 residue past where the read stops, is filled in from the germline J gene. The V and J genes are TRBV1 and TRBJ2-7, with TRBD1 identical over 10 bases. Unmatched junction bases numbered 0, after V lost 3 bases and J lost 4 bases. This CDR3 comprises 13 residues. Germline V gene data show CDR1 as NSQYPW and CDR2 as LRSPGD (reference sequence). This CDR3 reads CTCSAGQGYEQYF. The sequenced CDR3 bases are TGCACCTGCAGTGCGGGACAGGGGTATGAACAGTAC.

Only a few counts were recorded for this clone. Any gene name here is a mouse gene name. Read sequence stops 1 residue before the CDR3 end, and the germline J gene provides the missing end. The chain uses TRBV2 and TRBJ1-4; 7 nucleotides match TRBD1. This CDR3 spans 14 amino acids. The germline CDR1 and CDR2 sequences are LGHNA and YSYQKL. The ends lost 9 bases at V and 3 bases at J; junction bases unmatched: 7. The CDR3 bases that were read are TGTGCCAGTCAACCCGGGACAGCCAACGAAAGATTATTT. It specifies CASQPGTANERLF. The entire CDR3 protein is CASQPGTANERLFF.

As regards this clone: Mouse germline and gene names are used. The read comes to an end 1 residue before the CDR3 does, leaving the germline J gene to fill in the end. The chain links TRBV3 to TRBJ2-1; 9 nucleotides align to TRBD1. Per the germline V gene, CDR1 is SNHLY and CDR2 is FYNGKV (reference sequence). The V and J ends lost 4 bases and 3 bases, in that order; junction bases with no gene match: 4. The CDR3 totals 15 residues. CDR3: CASSCLTGGYAEQFF. The CDR3 bases that were read are TGTGCCAGCAGCTGTCTGACAGGGGGCTATGCTGAGCAGTTC.